These 17 T cell receptor beta chains originate from one sample sequenced in a study of blood T cell repertoires in COVID-19. The assay was immunoSEQ multiplex PCR, and TCRdb's table has in-frame clones only and misses some. This table has 400,000 to 500,000 clones, more than 80% appearing once. Sequencing was performed on peripheral blood. Receptor source: a woman aged 25 to 45 with active or convalescent COVID-19.

The chain employs TRBV5-4 and TRBJ2-6; TRBD1 agrees at 8 bases. J gave up 2 bases and V 5 bases, and 3 bases lay outside the gene matches. CDR1 is SGHNT, CDR2 YYREEE, per germline (reference sequence). The CDR3 extends over 15 amino acids. The CDR3 reads CASSPQGAGANVLTF. The CDR3 coding sequence is TGTGCCAGCAGTCCACAGGGGGCTGGGGCCAACGTCCTGACTTTC.

The genes are TRBV3-1 (or the pseudogene TRBV3-2) and TRBJ2-2; D possibly corresponds to TRBD1 (6 bases). Germline lookup yields CDR1 LGHDT and CDR2 YNNKEL (reference sequence). V lost 2 bases and J lost 5, with 15 bases in between. This CDR3 is 16 amino acids long. The CDR3 DNA follows: TGTGCCAGCAGCCAAAAGGGGGATCGTCCGACCGGGGAGCTGTTTTTT. Protein product: CASSQKGDRPTGELFF.

The chain links TRBV4-2 to TRBJ1-1; a weak D match, TRBD1 (6 bases). Germline V gene lookup returns CDR1 LGHNA and CDR2 YNFKEQ. The CDR3 length is 15 residues. Between the trimmed V and J ends, which lost 6 bases and 4 bases, there was a span of 18 bases. The CDR3 sequence is CASSETFGGATEAFF. The CDR3 bases are TGTGCCAGCAGTGAAACCTTCGGGGGGGCCACTGAAGCTTTCTTT.

This chain uses TRBV6-5 with TRBJ1-2; D perhaps matches TRBD1 (6 bases). This CDR3 comprises 15 residues. V was pared by 2 bases and J by 4 bases, with 14 bases between. Germline V gene lookup returns CDR1 MNHEY and CDR2 SVGAGI. In DNA form, the CDR3 reads TGTGCCAGCAGTTACGAAACAGGGTGGGGCTATGGCTACACCTTC. It is translated as CASSYETGWGYGYTF.

The chain combines TRBV18 with TRBJ1-2; 8 positions agree with TRBD1. Unmatched junction bases numbered 7, after V lost 4 bases and J lost 6 bases. The CDR3 length is 14 residues. Germline CDR1 is KGHSH and CDR2 is LQKENI. The CDR3 coding sequence is TGTGCCAGCTCACTACGACAGGGGATCCATGGCTACACCTTC. Protein sequence: CASSLRQGIHGYTF.

The rearrangement links TRBV6-5 to TRBJ1-1; maybe TRBD1 (5 bases). The germline V gene has CDR1 MNHEY and CDR2 SVGAGI. The CDR3 runs 11 residues. The CDR3: CGRGQNTEAFF. The CDR3 DNA follows: TGTGGGAGGGGTCAGAACACTGAAGCTTTCTTT.

The chain combines TRBV7-8 with TRBJ2-1; D might be TRBD2 (6 bases). V lost 5 bases to trimming and J lost 5 bases, with 13 bases between them. Germline V CDR1 and CDR2: SGHVS, FQNEAQ. This CDR3 has 14 residues. The CDR3 here is CASSLGLSHNEQFF. Written as DNA, the CDR3 is TGTGCCAGCAGCCTGGGACTTTCCCACAATGAGCAGTTCTTC.

This clone was seen a single time. The rearrangement joins TRBV4-2 to TRBJ1-4, with D possibly matching TRBD1 (6 bases). There are 16 residues in the CDR3. Germline V gene data show CDR1 as LGHNA and CDR2 as YNFKEQ. With 0 bases removed from V and 3 bases from J, the gap between germline ends came to 11 bases. DNA for the CDR3: TGTGCCAGCAGCCAAGATCCAGGGGTAGCTAATGAAAAACTGTTTTTT. It is translated as CASSQDPGVANEKLFF.

The V gene is TRBV4-1, the J gene TRBJ2-1; 10 bases align to TRBD2. V gave up 7 bases and J gave up 1 base; unmatched junction bases: 7. Germline CDR1 and CDR2: MGHRA and YSYEKL. This CDR3 spans 16 amino acids. The CDR3 nucleotides are TGCGCCAGCACTGGGGGACTAGCGTCTTCCTACAATGAGCAGTTCTTC. The encoded protein is CASTGGLASSYNEQFF.

V gene TRBV10-3 combines with J gene TRBJ2-5; the match to TRBD1 covers 7 bases. The V and J ends lost 2 bases and 4 bases, in that order; junction bases with no gene match: 7. This CDR3 has 15 amino acids. CDR1 is ENHRY and CDR2 is SYGVKD in the germline V gene. The CDR3 region is CAISEGAGGRETQYF. As DNA, the CDR3 is TGTGCCATCAGTGAGGGGGCAGGGGGTCGAGAGACCCAGTACTTC.

The rearrangement uses TRBV11-2 and TRBJ2-1, with D maybe TRBD2 (6 bases). V dropped 2 bases and J dropped 10 bases, with 24 bases sitting between them. The germline V gene encodes CDR1 SGHAT and CDR2 FQNNGV. This CDR3 has 17 residues. The CDR3 DNA sequence: TGTGCCAGCAGCTTACTCATGACTAGTCGGGCAGCGCAGGAGCAGTTCTTC. Encoded protein: CASSLLMTSRAAQEQFF.

This clone has just one count. J is TRBJ2-2 and V is TRBV5-1; perhaps TRBD1 as D (5 bases). Germline assignment: CDR1 SGHRS and CDR2 YFSETQ. This CDR3 has 14 residues. The germline V and J ends were trimmed by 0 bases and 6 bases, with 9 bases remaining between them. The CDR3 nucleotides are TGCGCCAGCAGCTTGGAGGGGATCGCCGGGGAGCTGTTTTTT. Protein sequence: CASSLEGIAGELFF.

The chain uses TRBV7-9 and TRBJ1-2, with D perhaps TRBD1 (6 bases). The CDR3 sequence is 15 residues long. The germline V gene has CDR1 SEHNR and CDR2 FQNEAQ (reference sequence). Trimming took 4 bases from V and 4 from J, leaving 16 bases between them. The CDR3 sequence is CASSSPGQGSYGYTF. The CDR3 DNA reads TGTGCCAGCAGCTCTCCGGGACAAGGATCCTATGGCTACACCTTC.

The CDR3 protein is CASSLAETGRGETQYF. For the CDR3, the DNA is TGTGCCAGCAGCTTAGCGGAGACAGGGAGAGGGGAGACCCAGTACTTC. The V and J genes are TRBV7-2 and TRBJ2-5, with 7 positions matching TRBD1. After removal of 0 bases from V and 5 bases from J, the junction contained 9 bases not matched to a gene. The CDR3 loop spans 16 amino acids. Looked up from germline, CDR1 is SGHTA and CDR2 is FQGNSA.

The V call is TRBV2, the J call TRBJ1-5, with no clear D. From germline, CDR1 is SNHLY and CDR2 FYNNEI. This CDR3 spans 14 amino acids. V dropped 4 bases and J dropped 7 bases, with 14 bases sitting between them. CDR3 region: CASSGRRVLQPQHF. CDR3 DNA: TGTGCCAGCAGTGGAAGGAGGGTCCTCCAGCCCCAGCATTTT.

The J gene is TRBJ1-1, the V gene TRBV27; D unresolved. Trimming took off 7 bases at V and 1 base at J, with 22 bases between the two ends. The CDR3 is 17 residues long. The V gene's germline CDR1 is MNHEY and CDR2 SMNVEV (reference sequence). CDR3 protein: CASNHDRVVMGNTEAFF. The CDR3 DNA follows: TGTGCCAGCAATCACGATCGGGTCGTCATGGGGAACACTGAAGCTTTCTTT.

The rearrangement links TRBV2 to TRBJ2-1, with 10 bases that match TRBD1. Unmatched junction bases numbered 5, after V lost 6 bases and J lost 6 bases. CDR1 is SNHLY and CDR2 is FYNNEI in the germline V gene. The CDR3 has 14 amino acids. The CDR3 DNA follows: TGTGCCAGCAGACTGACAGGGGGCGGCAATGAGCAGTTCTTC. Its protein product is CASRLTGGGNEQFF.